This T cell receptor (beta chain) comes out of a study of cytomegalovirus exposure and HLA in healthy donors. General study results and limits: HLA restriction was apparent for most CMV-associated TCR beta chains in a later analysis. In presence/absence analyses, roughly uniform sequencing depth across donors was assumed.

The CDR3 runs to 15 residues. V lost 6 bases, J lost 4 bases, and 8 bases stayed unmatched. In germline, CDR1 is MNHEY, CDR2 SMNVEV (reference sequence). The PCR contained 60 Vbeta and 13 Jbeta primers. Sequencing used immunoSEQ multiplex PCR; TCRdb keeps in-frame clones, though not all of them. Of 95,000 to 150,000 clones listed, around three fifths are singletons. This clone was seen only a few times. Its antigen is still unknown. The rearrangement uses TRBV27 and TRBJ1-2, with 10 bases aligning to TRBD1. The sequence derives from a woman in her thirties or forties in good health and CMV-seropositive. Sequencing input: PBMCs. This chain's CDR3 is CASRPAGTGAYGYTF. The CDR3 DNA reads as TGTGCCAGCAGGCCAGCCGGGACAGGGGCCTATGGCTACACCTTC.